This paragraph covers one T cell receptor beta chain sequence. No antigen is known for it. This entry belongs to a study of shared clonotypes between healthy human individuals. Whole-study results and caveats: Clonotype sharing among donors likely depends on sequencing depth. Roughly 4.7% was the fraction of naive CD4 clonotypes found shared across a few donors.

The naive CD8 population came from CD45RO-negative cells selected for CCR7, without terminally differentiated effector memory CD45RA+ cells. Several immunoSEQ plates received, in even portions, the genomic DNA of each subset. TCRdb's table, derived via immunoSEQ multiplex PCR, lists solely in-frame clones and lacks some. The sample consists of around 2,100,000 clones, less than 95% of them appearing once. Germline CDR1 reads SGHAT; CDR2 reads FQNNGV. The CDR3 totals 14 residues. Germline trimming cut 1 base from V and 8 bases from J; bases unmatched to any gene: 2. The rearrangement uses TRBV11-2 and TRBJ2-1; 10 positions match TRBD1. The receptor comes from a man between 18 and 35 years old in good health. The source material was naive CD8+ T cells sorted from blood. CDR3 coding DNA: TGTGCCAGCAGCTTAGGGGACAGGGGTGATGAGCAGTTCTTC. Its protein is CASSLGDRGDEQFF.